Below are 32 T cell receptor beta chains sequenced from a single sample in a study of T cell repertoires in cytomegalovirus infection. A single record per CDR3 protein comes from TCRdb applying MiXCR to the reads. The table lists roughly 300,000 distinct CDR3 sequences, about a quarter of them singletons. Sequencing input: PBMCs. These receptors were taken from a human donor in good health (CMV status not recorded). Some clones in this sample may be carry-over from other donors' samples.

The sample holds many counts of this clonotype. This chain joins TRBV7-2 and TRBJ1-1; no reliable D call. The V gene's germline CDR1 is SGHTA and CDR2 FQGNSA. The CDR3 is 13 residues long. With 4 bases removed from V and 4 bases from J, the gap between germline ends came to 10 bases. The CDR3, as DNA: TGTGCCAGCAGCTCTCCGGGGTTCACTGAAGCTTTCTTT. Encoded protein: CASSSPGFTEAFF.

This clonotype was counted only a few times. This chain connects TRBV15 to TRBJ1-5; 8 nucleotides match TRBD1. V gave up 5 bases and J gave up 1 base; unmatched junction bases: 10. This CDR3 has 17 amino acids. Germline V CDR1 and CDR2: LNHNV, YYDKDF (reference sequence). CDR3: CATSVGQGTVSNQPQHF. Written as DNA, the CDR3 is TGTGCCACCAGCGTAGGACAGGGAACGGTAAGCAATCAGCCCCAGCATTTT.

This chain's CDR3 is CASSFPNSNQPQHF. The CDR3, as DNA: TGTGCCAGCAGTTTCCCAAATAGCAATCAGCCCCAGCATTTT. This chain links TRBV28 with TRBJ1-5; D remains ambiguous. The V gene lost 3 bases and the J gene lost 0 bases, with 6 bases spanning the gap. This CDR3 region has 14 residues. Looked up from germline, CDR1 is MDHEN and CDR2 is SYDVKM.

The gene calls are TRBV6-1 and TRBJ2-7, with 7 bases identical to TRBD1. The CDR3 extends over 14 amino acids. Per the germline V gene, CDR1 is MNHNS and CDR2 is SASEGT. Trimming took 4 bases from V and 2 from J; bases not matched to a gene: 5. The CDR3 here is CASSVRQGTYEQYF. In DNA, the CDR3 is TGTGCCAGCAGTGTTAGACAGGGAACCTACGAGCAGTACTTC.

This clonotype was seen a handful of times. The rearrangement joins TRBV6-1 to TRBJ2-7; D gene unclear. Germline V CDR1 and CDR2: MNHNS, SASEGT. The CDR3 is 14 amino acids. Trimming left V 4 bases short and J 1 base short, with 11 bases between. CDR3 loop: CASSAELLSYEQYF. CDR3 in DNA: TGTGCCAGCAGTGCCGAACTCCTTTCCTACGAGCAGTACTTC.

The chain uses TRBV20-1 and TRBJ2-1, with D unclear. The CDR3 length is 16 residues. From germline, CDR1 is DFQATT and CDR2 SNEGSKA (reference sequence). V dropped 0 bases and J dropped 0 bases, with 12 bases sitting between them. The CDR3 nucleotides read TGCAGTGCTAGAGATTTGTTCACAAGCTCCTACAATGAGCAGTTCTTC. Residues: CSARDLFTSSYNEQFF.

V usage is TRBV5-1 and J usage is TRBJ2-4; D possibly corresponds to TRBD2 (5 bases). The germline V and J ends were trimmed by 0 bases and 8 bases, with 15 bases remaining between them. Looked up from germline, CDR1 is SGHRS and CDR2 is YFSETQ. CDR3 length equals 15 residues. The CDR3 region is CASSLERGNRYIQYF. As DNA, the CDR3 is TGCGCCAGCAGCTTGGAACGGGGAAATCGTTACATTCAGTACTTC.

In its sample, this clonotype was seen a few times. This CDR3 reads CATLQDRDNEQFF. Written as DNA, the CDR3 is TGTGCCACCCTACAGGACAGGGACAATGAGCAGTTCTTC. The chain employs TRBV28 and TRBJ2-1; 8 positions match TRBD1. Trimming removed 10 bases from V and 5 bases from J; junction bases left unmatched: 7. CDR1 MDHEN and CDR2 SYDVKM come from the germline V gene. The CDR3 runs to 13 residues.

This clonotype appeared many times. V and J are TRBV7-2 and TRBJ2-7; D possibly matches TRBD1 or TRBD2 (5 bases each). The V end was cut by 1 base, the J end by 0 bases, with 10 bases between. CDR3 size: 15 residues. CDR1 is SGHTA and CDR2 is FQGNSA in the germline V gene. Here the CDR3 reads CASSLGGAYSYEQYF. CDR3 nucleotide sequence: TGTGCCAGCAGCTTAGGAGGGGCTTACTCCTACGAGCAGTACTTC.

CDR3 in amino acids: CASSRDLSYNEQFF. The CDR3 DNA follows: TGTGCCAGCAGCCGAGATCTCTCCTACAATGAGCAGTTCTTC. The chain joins TRBV2 to TRBJ2-1; D is uncertain. The germline V gene has CDR1 SNHLY and CDR2 FYNNEI. CDR3 length equals 14 residues. V lost 6 bases and J lost 0, with 9 bases in between.

This clonotype was seen many times. The rearrangement joins TRBV7-8 to TRBJ2-1; D uncertain. Germline V gene data show CDR1 as SGHVS and CDR2 as FQNEAQ. The germline V and J ends were trimmed by 3 bases and 4 bases, with 7 bases remaining between them. CDR3 length: 13 residues. For the CDR3, the DNA is TGTGCCAGCAGCTTTTCACAGTACAATGAGCAGTTCTTC. Amino acid sequence: CASSFSQYNEQFF.

This clonotype occurred a few times. V and J are TRBV18 and TRBJ2-7; 7 nucleotides align to TRBD1. The germline V gene encodes CDR1 KGHSH and CDR2 LQKENI. CDR3 length: 14 residues. V gave up 1 base and J gave up 5 bases; unmatched junction bases: 5. CDR3 DNA sequence: TGTGCCAGCTCACCACAACAGGGGCACCACGAGCAGTACTTC. Protein sequence: CASSPQQGHHEQYF.

This chain links TRBV16 with TRBJ2-7; D unclear. CDR1 is KGHSY and CDR2 is FQNENV in the germline V gene. The CDR3 is made up of 14 amino acids. Trimming cost V 0 bases and J 1 base, with 7 bases left between them. CDR3 residues: CASSQSSISYEQYF. CDR3 bases: TGTGCCAGCAGCCAATCGAGTATATCCTACGAGCAGTACTTC.

The CDR3 loop is CASSIDPGANVLTF. The CDR3 DNA reads TGTGCCAGTAGTATCGATCCTGGGGCCAACGTCCTGACTTTC. The gene calls are TRBV19 and TRBJ2-6; no clear D. Germline V gene sequence: CDR1 LNHDA, CDR2 SQIVND (reference sequence). The V and J ends lost 3 bases and 2 bases respectively, with 5 bases between them. CDR3 length: 14 amino acids.

In its sample, this clonotype was seen many times. The chain combines TRBV7-2 with TRBJ2-7; tentatively, D is TRBD2 (6 bases). Germline CDR1 and CDR2: SGHTA and FQGNSA. V gave up 2 bases and J gave up 0 bases, with 14 bases separating them. The CDR3 length is 16 residues. CDR3: CASSLFPPGSSYEQYF. CDR3 DNA: TGTGCCAGCAGCTTATTTCCCCCCGGGAGCTCCTACGAGCAGTACTTC.

Turning to this clonotype: The conserved final phenylalanine or tryptophan is absent from the CDR3, which likely points to a read error. The chain employs TRBV7-2 and TRBJ2-1, with D perhaps matching TRBD1 (5 bases). Looked up from germline, CDR1 is SGHTA and CDR2 is FQGNSA. V dropped 2 bases and J dropped 4 bases, with 6 bases sitting between them. The CDR3 is 13 amino acids. CDR3 nucleotide sequence: TGTGCCAGCAGCTTAAGGGGATACAATGAGCAGTTCGTC. This gives the protein CASSLRGYNEQFV.

The CDR3 region is CATARVVYNEQFF. CDR3 coding DNA: TGTGCCACCGCCCGGGTTGTCTACAATGAGCAGTTCTTC. The rearrangement uses TRBV19 and TRBJ2-1; D is unresolved. V was pared by 10 bases and J by 3 bases, with 13 bases between. Per germline, CDR1 LNHDA and CDR2 SQIVND (reference sequence). CDR3 size: 13 residues.

The chain links TRBV29-1 to TRBJ2-3; D is tentatively TRBD1 or TRBD2 (5 bases each). CDR1 and CDR2 (germline): SQVTM, ANQGSEA. Trimming took 5 bases from V and 6 from J, leaving 12 bases between them. The CDR3 runs 12 residues. CDR3 DNA: TGCAGCGTTAATCCGGGGCAGGATACGCAGTATTTT. The encoded protein is CSVNPGQDTQYF.

About this clonotype itself: Possible read error: a much larger clone is one base away. This chain connects TRBV12-3 or TRBV12-4 to TRBJ2-1; the match to TRBD1 covers 8 bases. CDR3 size: 15 residues. The CDR3 DNA is TGTGCCAGCTGTTTTCCTCCCCAGGGGGCGGGTGAGCAGTTCTTC. It specifies CASCFPPQGAGEQFF.

This clonotype was detected a few times. J is TRBJ2-1 and V is TRBV29-1; 11 bases are a match to TRBD2. This CDR3 is 14 amino acids long. Germline V lookup: CDR1 SQVTM, CDR2 ANQGSEA. V lost 5 bases and J lost 9; bases outside the gene matches: 9. Written as DNA, the CDR3 is TGCAGCGTTCAGATACTAGCGGGAGCGGGTGAGCAGTTCTTC. This codes for CSVQILAGAGEQFF.

This clonotype was counted between two and nine times. The chain employs TRBV28 and TRBJ1-5; maybe TRBD1 (5 bases). CDR3 length: 14 residues. Between the trimmed V and J ends, which lost 7 bases and 4 bases, there was a span of 14 bases. Germline V CDR1 and CDR2: MDHEN, SYDVKM. CDR3 nucleotide sequence: TGTGCCAGCACCGACGGCCAGGGAAATCAGCCCCAGCATTTT. Protein sequence: CASTDGQGNQPQHF.

The count of this clonotype is one. The rearrangement joins TRBV6-6 to TRBJ2-1; D remains unclear. V was clipped by 0 bases and J by 6 bases, with 9 bases between them. Germline V lookup: CDR1 MNHNY, CDR2 SVGAGI (reference sequence). The CDR3 loop spans 14 amino acids. CDR3 nucleotide sequence: TGTGCCAGCAGTTACTCCGGCCCCGGCAATGAGCAGTTCTTC. It specifies CASSYSGPGNEQFF.

This clonotype was seen a handful of times. This chain connects TRBV11-2 to TRBJ1-5; D not resolved. From germline, CDR1 is SGHAT and CDR2 FQNNGV. This CDR3 is built from 14 residues. Deletions cut 2 bases from V and 6 bases from J, with 11 bases between. CDR3 amino acids: CASSLRQAGQPQHF. The CDR3 DNA reads TGTGCCAGCAGCTTAAGGCAGGCGGGTCAGCCCCAGCATTTT.

This clonotype was picked up a small number of times. The chain couples TRBV5-1 to TRBJ1-4; weak D call: TRBD1 (5 bases). The CDR3 totals 13 residues. The V gene lost 5 bases and the J gene lost 5 bases, with 10 bases spanning the gap. Germline CDR1 is SGHRS and CDR2 is YFSETQ. This CDR3 reads CASRPGTNEKLFF. The CDR3 DNA follows: TGCGCCAGCAGACCCGGGACGAATGAAAAACTGTTTTTT.

This clonotype was counted ten times or more. This chain links TRBV29-1 with TRBJ2-7; 7 nucleotides agree with TRBD2. From germline, CDR1 is SQVTM and CDR2 ANQGSEA. The trim removed 4 bases at V and 2 bases at J, leaving 8 bases unmatched. CDR3 length: 14 residues. CDR3 sequence reads: CSVVGRETAYEQYF. As DNA, the CDR3 is TGCAGCGTTGTCGGGCGGGAGACCGCCTACGAGCAGTACTTC.

J is TRBJ1-1 and V is TRBV19; D gene ambiguous. The ends were cut back, 7 bases at V and 1 base at J, with 13 bases in the middle. Looked up from germline, CDR1 is LNHDA and CDR2 is SQIVND (reference sequence). CDR3 size: 14 residues. CDR3 residues: CASKALEANTEAFF. The CDR3 DNA reads TGTGCCAGTAAGGCGTTAGAGGCGAACACTGAAGCTTTCTTT.

The chain employs TRBV2 and TRBJ2-5; D not certain. There are 13 residues in the CDR3. V was pared by 1 base and J by 5 bases, with 8 bases between. Germline V gene sequence: CDR1 SNHLY, CDR2 FYNNEI. CDR3 nucleotide sequence: TGTGCCAGCAGTGAAGAACATGAGGAGACCCAGTACTTC. Amino acid sequence: CASSEEHEETQYF. The full variable domain, completed using reference TRBV2 and TRBJ2-5, is EPEVTQTPSHQVTQMGQEVILRCVPISNHLYFYWYRQILGQKVEFLVSFYNNEISEKSEIFDDQFSVERPDGSNFTLKIRSTKLEDSAMYFCASSEEHEETQYFGPGTRLLVL.

The CDR3 sequence: CSVSNLLDRDTGELFF. The CDR3, as DNA: TGCAGCGTTTCCAACCTTCTTGACAGGGACACCGGGGAGCTGTTTTTT. The V and J genes are TRBV29-1 and TRBJ2-2, with 7 bases matching TRBD1. Looked up from germline, CDR1 is SQVTM and CDR2 is ANQGSEA. The V segment lost 5 bases and the J segment 3 bases; nucleotides outside the gene matches: 12. This CDR3 comprises 16 residues.

The chain has TRBV29-1 and TRBJ1-1; TRBD1 aligns across 9 bases. The CDR3 loop spans 14 amino acids. With 6 bases clipped from V and 3 bases from J, the junction kept 8 bases outside the gene matches. In germline, CDR1 is SQVTM, CDR2 ANQGSEA. The chain's CDR3 is CSVWTGESYTEAFF. The DNA of the CDR3 is TGCAGCGTATGGACAGGGGAGTCCTACACTGAAGCTTTCTTT.

This clonotype has at least ten counts. The chain employs TRBV7-2 and TRBJ1-6, with D perhaps matching TRBD1 (6 bases). V lost 0 bases and J 11 bases, leaving 14 bases between the germline ends. The germline gives CDR1 SGHTA, CDR2 FQGNSA. There are 15 residues in the CDR3. CDR3 nucleotides: TGTGCCAGCAGCTTAGCTCGGGGGCTCGGAGCACCCCTCCACTTT. This sequence encodes CASSLARGLGAPLHF.

The rearrangement links TRBV5-1 to TRBJ1-1, with D perhaps TRBD1 (5 bases). Trimming pared 0 bases from V and 1 base from J, leaving 7 bases between. Germline CDR1 SGHRS, CDR2 YFSETQ. The CDR3 spans 14 residues. The CDR3 region is CASSLVGANTEAFF. CDR3 in DNA: TGCGCCAGCAGCTTGGTTGGGGCGAACACTGAAGCTTTCTTT.

In the case of this clonotype: This clone may be a read error of a much larger clone one base away. The rearrangement links TRBV6-1 to TRBJ2-2, with D possibly being TRBD2 (7 bases). The CDR3 is 18 amino acids. Germline V lookup: CDR1 MNHNS, CDR2 SASEGT. The CDR3 spells CASSFKGGGGVDTWELFF. The CDR3 coding sequence is TGTGCCAGCAGTTTTAAGGGTGGGGGGGGCGTCGACACCTGGGAGCTGTTTTTT.